A selection of T cell receptor beta chains follows, all from one sample in a study of blood T cells in healthy people across ages. TCRdb re-called the 5' RACE reads with MiXCR, one entry per CDR3 protein. The table lists some 920,000 distinct CDR3 sequences, roughly 51% of them singletons. Sequenced: blood. These TCRs come from a woman between 55 and 75 years old in good health. Each CDR3 is given with its conserved first and last residue. A D gene is named only where the DNA matches it firmly. Only some rows state a clone size, as once, few, many or a class for expanded clones.

v_gene: TRBV10-3
d_gene: .
j_gene: TRBJ2-7
abundance: .
CDR3nt: TGTGCCATCAGTTACGCGGCGAGCTCCTACAATGAGCAGTACTTC
CDR3aa: CAISYAASSYNEQYF

v_gene: TRBV20-1
d_gene: .
j_gene: TRBJ1-2
abundance: .
CDR3nt: TGCAGTGCTAGTTCTCATCAAGGCTACACCTTC
CDR3aa: CSASSHQGYTF

v_gene: TRBV11-2
d_gene: .
j_gene: TRBJ2-3
abundance: .
CDR3nt: TGTGCCAGCAGCGCGACTATCAACACAGATACGCAGTATTTT
CDR3aa: CASSATINTDTQYF

v_gene: TRBV6-5
d_gene: .
j_gene: TRBJ1-2
abundance: .
CDR3nt: TGTGCCAGCAGTTACTGGAGAAACAGGGACGATGGCTACACCTTC
CDR3aa: CASSYWRNRDDGYTF

v_gene: TRBV2
d_gene: TRBD2
j_gene: TRBJ2-2
abundance: .
CDR3nt: TGTGCCAGCAAGAGCGGGATCGACACCGGGGAGCTGTTTTTT
CDR3aa: CASKSGIDTGELFF

v_gene: TRBV7-2
d_gene: TRBD2
j_gene: TRBJ2-4
abundance: .
CDR3nt: TGTGCCAGCAGCCAGACTAGCGACGAGGGGAGAATAGCCAAAAACATTCAGTACTTC
CDR3aa: CASSQTSDEGRIAKNIQYF

v_gene: TRBV7-8
d_gene: .
j_gene: TRBJ1-1
abundance: .
CDR3nt: TGTGCCAGCAGCGATGTATTCTACACTGAAGCTTTCTTT
CDR3aa: CASSDVFYTEAFF

v_gene: TRBV20-1
d_gene: .
j_gene: TRBJ2-4
abundance: .
CDR3nt: TGCAGTACCATGGGGGTAGCCAAAAACATTCAGTACTTC
CDR3aa: CSTMGVAKNIQYF

v_gene: TRBV20-1
d_gene: TRBD2
j_gene: TRBJ2-5
abundance: .
CDR3nt: TGCAGTGCCCCAGGTAGCGGGAGTGAGACCCAGTACTTC
CDR3aa: CSAPGSGSETQYF

v_gene: TRBV28
d_gene: .
j_gene: TRBJ2-7
abundance: .
CDR3nt: TGTGCCAGCAGTCAAAGCGGATGGGCTTCCTACGAGCAGTACTTC
CDR3aa: CASSQSGWASYEQYF

v_gene: TRBV28
d_gene: .
j_gene: TRBJ2-7
abundance: few
CDR3nt: TGTGCCAGCAGGCGCTTACTAGGGGCCAACTACGAGCAGTACTTC
CDR3aa: CASRRLLGANYEQYF

v_gene: TRBV20-1
d_gene: .
j_gene: TRBJ2-4
abundance: .
CDR3nt: TGCAGTGCTAGAGTTTTTGAAAACATTCAGTACTTC
CDR3aa: CSARVFENIQYF

v_gene: TRBV10-3
d_gene: .
j_gene: TRBJ2-3
abundance: few
CDR3nt: TGTGCCATCAGTGAGGACGGGACTAGCACAGATACGCAGTATTTT
CDR3aa: CAISEDGTSTDTQYF

v_gene: TRBV12-5
d_gene: .
j_gene: TRBJ2-7
abundance: few
CDR3nt: TGTGCTAGAGCAGGGGACTCCTACGAGCAGTACTTC
CDR3aa: CARAGDSYEQYF

v_gene: TRBV7-2
d_gene: .
j_gene: TRBJ2-3
abundance: .
CDR3nt: TGTGCCAGCAGCGTTGGTAGCGCAACAGATACGCAGTATTTT
CDR3aa: CASSVGSATDTQYF

v_gene: TRBV20-1
d_gene: .
j_gene: TRBJ2-5
abundance: few
CDR3nt: TGCAGTGCCAGCAGGACCCAGTACTTC
CDR3aa: CSASRTQYF

v_gene: TRBV20-1
d_gene: .
j_gene: TRBJ2-7
abundance: .
CDR3nt: TGCAGTGCTAGAAATAGCGGAACCTACGAGCAGTACTTC
CDR3aa: CSARNSGTYEQYF

v_gene: TRBV7-2
d_gene: .
j_gene: TRBJ2-3
abundance: .
CDR3nt: TGTGCCGGCAGCCTCCGCACAGATACGCAGTATTTT
CDR3aa: CAGSLRTDTQYF

v_gene: TRBV5-1
d_gene: .
j_gene: TRBJ2-1
abundance: .
CDR3nt: TGCGCCAGCAGCTCGGGACCCCGGGACGTGCAGTTCTTC
CDR3aa: CASSSGPRDVQFF

v_gene: TRBV7-8
d_gene: .
j_gene: TRBJ2-5
abundance: .
CDR3nt: TGTGCCAGCAGCTTGGCGCGGGACAGAGGGGAGACCCAGTACTTC
CDR3aa: CASSLARDRGETQYF

v_gene: TRBV28
d_gene: TRBD1
j_gene: TRBJ1-2
abundance: .
CDR3nt: TGTGCCAGCACTGGGACAGCTAACTGTGGCTACACCTTC
CDR3aa: CASTGTANCGYTF

v_gene: TRBV12-3/TRBV12-4
d_gene: TRBD1
j_gene: TRBJ1-2
abundance: .
CDR3nt: TGTGCCAGCAGTTTCTTTGGGACAGGAGAATATGGCTACACCTTC
CDR3aa: CASSFFGTGEYGYTF

v_gene: TRBV27
d_gene: .
j_gene: TRBJ2-7
abundance: .
CDR3nt: TGTGCCAGCAGTTTATCGATTAGCTTCCTTTCCTACGAGCAGTACTTC
CDR3aa: CASSLSISFLSYEQYF

v_gene: TRBV12-3/TRBV12-4
d_gene: TRBD2
j_gene: TRBJ2-1
abundance: .
CDR3nt: TGTGCCAGCAGGGGAGGGATAGAGCAGTTCTTC
CDR3aa: CASRGGIEQFF

v_gene: TRBV12-3/TRBV12-4
d_gene: .
j_gene: TRBJ2-3
abundance: few
CDR3nt: TGTGCCAGCAGAGAACAGGGCACCACAGATACGCAGTATTTT
CDR3aa: CASREQGTTDTQYF

v_gene: TRBV15
d_gene: .
j_gene: TRBJ2-7
abundance: few
CDR3nt: TGTGCCACCAGCAGCCTCTGGGAGGCTACCTCCTACGAGCAGTACTTC
CDR3aa: CATSSLWEATSYEQYF

v_gene: TRBV7-2
d_gene: TRBD2
j_gene: TRBJ2-7
abundance: few
CDR3nt: TGTGCCAGCAGCTTAGGCCTAGCGGGAGGAGGGTATGACTACGAGCAGTACTTC
CDR3aa: CASSLGLAGGGYDYEQYF

v_gene: TRBV28
d_gene: .
j_gene: TRBJ2-7
abundance: .
CDR3nt: TGTGCCAGCAGTTTATTGAACCCTGGGGATGAGCAGTACTTC
CDR3aa: CASSLLNPGDEQYF

v_gene: TRBV4-3
d_gene: .
j_gene: TRBJ2-7
abundance: .
CDR3nt: TGCGCCAGCAGCCGAGGGCCGCAGGGCAGCTCCTACGAGCAGTACTTC
CDR3aa: CASSRGPQGSSYEQYF

v_gene: TRBV3-1
d_gene: .
j_gene: TRBJ2-5
abundance: .
CDR3nt: TGTGCCAGCAGCCCGACTTGGGGGTATCAAGAGACCCAGTACTTC
CDR3aa: CASSPTWGYQETQYF

v_gene: TRBV20-1
d_gene: TRBD2
j_gene: TRBJ2-1
abundance: .
CDR3nt: TGCAGTGGGGCGGGAGGGCCATCGTCGTACAATGAGCAGTTCTTC
CDR3aa: CSGAGGPSSYNEQFF

v_gene: TRBV29-1
d_gene: .
j_gene: TRBJ2-7
abundance: .
CDR3nt: TGCAGCGCTAGGGGCAGGGGACCCTACGAGCAGTACTTC
CDR3aa: CSARGRGPYEQYF

v_gene: TRBV5-1
d_gene: TRBD1
j_gene: TRBJ2-5
abundance: few
CDR3nt: TGCGCCAGCAGCTTGGCGGGACAGATAGACCAAGAGACCCAGTACTTC
CDR3aa: CASSLAGQIDQETQYF

v_gene: TRBV6-2/TRBV6-3
d_gene: .
j_gene: TRBJ2-4
abundance: .
CDR3nt: TGTGCCAGCAGTCCCCAGCGACAGTCTGGTGTAGCCAAAAACATTCAGTACTTC
CDR3aa: CASSPQRQSGVAKNIQYF

v_gene: TRBV27
d_gene: TRBD2
j_gene: TRBJ2-5
abundance: .
CDR3nt: TGTGCCAGCAGTTTGGCGGCGGGAGCGGGAGAGACCCAGTACTTC
CDR3aa: CASSLAAGAGETQYF